Presented here are 31 T cell receptor beta chains from one specimen sequenced in a study of control samples from healthy donors and cancer patients. Sequenced by immunoSEQ multiplex PCR; TCRdb stores in-frame clones only, minus some. Of some 140,000 clones listed, just under 95% are singletons. The sample consisted of PBMCs. The receptors here all came from a man aged 60-69 years with colorectal cancer.

The chain links TRBV5-1 to TRBJ1-1; D perhaps matches TRBD1 (5 bases). The CDR3 length is 13 residues. Trimming took 4 bases from V and 0 from J, leaving 7 bases between them. The germline V gene has CDR1 SGHRS and CDR2 YFSETQ. CDR3 DNA sequence: TGCGCCAGCAGCAGACAGCTGAACACTGAAGCTTTCTTT. Translated: CASSRQLNTEAFF. The full variable domain, with the rest looked up from reference TRBV5-1 and TRBJ1-1, is KAGVTQTPRYLIKTRGQQVTLSCSPISGHRSVSWYQQTPGQGLQFLFEYFSETQRNKGNFPGRFSGRQFSNSRSEMNVSTLELGDSALYLCASSRQLNTEAFFGQGTRLTVV.

This sequence joins TRBV27 and TRBJ1-3; D remains unclear. Trimming removed 0 bases at V and 5 bases at J, with 8 bases between. This CDR3 comprises 14 residues. Germline CDR1 is MNHEY and CDR2 is SMNVEV (reference sequence). The CDR3 coding sequence is TGTGCCAGCAGTTTATCGGGAGGTAGAAACACCATATATTTT. As protein: CASSLSGGRNTIYF.

In its sample, this clone was seen once. The CDR3 region is CASSPQTGGALYEQYF. For the CDR3, the DNA is TGTGCCAGCTCACCCCAGACAGGGGGCGCCTTATACGAGCAGTACTTC. This chain connects TRBV18 to TRBJ2-7; 10 positions match TRBD1. The V gene end was trimmed by 3 bases and the J gene end by 4 bases; junction bases not matched to a gene: 9. The CDR3 has 16 amino acids. CDR1 is KGHSH, CDR2 LQKENI, per germline. Using reference TRBV18 and TRBJ2-7 for the parts outside the CDR3, the full variable domain is NAGVMQNPRHLVRRRGQEARLRCSPMKGHSHVYWYRQLPEEGLKFMVYLQKENIIDESGMPKERFSAEFPKEGPSILRIQQVVRGDSAAYFCASSPQTGGALYEQYFGPGTRLTVT.

The V call is TRBV7-2, the J call TRBJ2-6; D gene unclear. The germline V gene has CDR1 SGHTA and CDR2 FQGNSA. Trimming took off 1 base at V and 0 bases at J, with 4 bases between the two ends. The CDR3 runs 15 residues. CDR3 in amino acids: CASSLVLSGANVLTF. The DNA for the CDR3 is TGTGCCAGCAGCTTAGTCCTCTCTGGGGCCAACGTCCTGACTTTC.

The rearrangement links TRBV6-1 to TRBJ2-4; D ambiguous. Germline V lookup: CDR1 MNHNS, CDR2 SASEGT. V was shortened by 2 bases and J by 8 bases, with 10 bases between the two germline ends. The length of the CDR3 is 13 residues. The CDR3 is CASSERVMDIQYF. In DNA, the CDR3 is TGTGCCAGCAGTGAACGTGTAATGGACATTCAGTACTTC.

The chain joins TRBV15 to TRBJ2-7, with D possibly being TRBD1 (5 bases). CDR3 size: 14 residues. V shed 0 bases and J shed 2 bases, with 8 bases lying between them. Germline V lookup: CDR1 LNHNV, CDR2 YYDKDF (reference sequence). The CDR3 region has the DNA TGTGCCACCAGCAGAGATTTACAGGCCTACGAGCAGTACTTC. Its protein product is CATSRDLQAYEQYF.

Points on this clone: Other DNA sequences in this sample translate to the same CDR3. The chain couples TRBV9 to TRBJ2-3, with a tentative D call TRBD2 (7 bases). CDR1 and CDR2 (germline): SGDLS, YYNGEE. The CDR3 spans 16 residues. V was pared by 0 bases and J by 6 bases, with 17 bases between. The CDR3 nucleotides are TGTGCCAGCAGCGTAGGGGGTCGGGGGGCGATCGATACGCAGTATTTT. It yields the protein CASSVGGRGAIDTQYF.

The V gene is TRBV15, the J gene TRBJ2-3; D uncertain. The CDR3 has 15 amino acids. Germline loops: CDR1 LNHNV, CDR2 YYDKDF (reference sequence). V dropped 4 bases and J dropped 4 bases, with 15 bases sitting between them. CDR3 protein: CATSISTAGPDTQYF. The DNA for the CDR3 is TGTGCCACCAGCATATCGACCGCCGGGCCAGATACGCAGTATTTT.

The rearrangement joins TRBV6-1 to TRBJ2-5, with 7 bases aligning to TRBD2. Per germline, CDR1 MNHNS and CDR2 SASEGT. This CDR3 is 14 amino acids long. J was trimmed by 5 bases and V by 6 bases; bases with no gene match: 9. CDR3 nucleotide sequence: TGTGCCAGCAGACGTCCGGGGGGAGGGGAGACCCAGTACTTC. Its protein is CASRRPGGGETQYF.

In this sample, this clone turned up once. This chain links TRBV12-3 or TRBV12-4 with TRBJ1-4; D remains ambiguous. This CDR3 spans 13 amino acids. V shed 6 bases and J shed 0 bases, with 5 bases lying between them. CDR3 in DNA: TGTGCCAGCAGACAAGCAACTAATGAAAAACTGTTTTTT. This encodes CASRQATNEKLFF.

This clone was recorded a few times. V and J are TRBV6-5 and TRBJ2-1; 12 positions match TRBD2. The ends lost 5 bases at V and 9 bases at J; junction bases unmatched: 5. The germline V gene has CDR1 MNHEY and CDR2 SVGAGI. This CDR3 comprises 14 residues. The CDR3 protein is CASSLAGGHIEQFF. CDR3 coding DNA: TGTGCCAGCAGTCTAGCGGGGGGGCACATTGAGCAGTTCTTC.

J is TRBJ1-1 and V is TRBV28; D unclear. Per the germline V gene, CDR1 is MDHEN and CDR2 is SYDVKM. V dropped 3 bases and J dropped 1 base, with 6 bases sitting between them. The CDR3 runs to 13 residues. The CDR3 here is CASSFRQNTEAFF. CDR3 DNA sequence: TGTGCCAGCAGTTTTAGGCAGAACACTGAAGCTTTCTTT.

The chain uses TRBV5-4 and TRBJ2-1; no definite D call. Looked up from germline, CDR1 is SGHNT and CDR2 is YYREEE (reference sequence). V lost 2 bases to trimming and J lost 8 bases, with 8 bases between them. This CDR3 comprises 12 residues. CDR3 amino acids: CASSFGLDEQFF. CDR3 in DNA: TGTGCCAGCAGCTTTGGGCTCGATGAGCAGTTCTTC.

The chain uses TRBV7-8 and TRBJ2-5, with 8 bases that match TRBD1. The CDR3 contains 17 residues. Germline CDR1 and CDR2: SGHVS and FQNEAQ. The J segment lost 3 bases and the V segment lost 5 bases, leaving 14 bases of the junction unmatched. In nucleotides, the CDR3 is TGTGCCAGCAGCCTCCTCGGGACAGGAATACCCAAAGAGACCCAGTACTTC. This sequence encodes CASSLLGTGIPKETQYF.

The V and J genes are TRBV6-5 and TRBJ1-1; TRBD1 aligns across 9 bases. The CDR3 sequence is 15 residues long. Germline V gene lookup returns CDR1 MNHEY and CDR2 SVGAGI. V dropped 5 bases and J dropped 5; count of bases not matched to a gene: 9. The CDR3 reads CASSPLQGARTEAFF. CDR3 in DNA: TGTGCCAGCAGTCCATTACAGGGGGCGAGGACTGAAGCTTTCTTT.

This chain uses TRBV11-2 with TRBJ2-7; D not certain. From germline, CDR1 is SGHAT and CDR2 FQNNGV. There are 16 residues in the CDR3. With 3 bases removed from V and 3 bases from J, the gap between germline ends came to 18 bases. In nucleotides, the CDR3 is TGTGCCAGCAGCTTTATCGGCCCCCCGGGCGGCTACGAGCAGTACTTC. It specifies CASSFIGPPGGYEQYF. Together with reference TRBV11-2 and TRBJ2-7, the CDR3 gives the full variable domain: EAGVAQSPRYKIIEKRQSVAFWCNPISGHATLYWYQQILGQGPKLLIQFQNNGVVDDSQLPKDRFSAERLKGVDSTLKIQPAKLEDSAVYLCASSFIGPPGGYEQYFGPGTRLTVT.

The chain employs TRBV6-2 or TRBV6-3 and TRBJ1-1; D is undetermined. The CDR3 is 15 residues long. Trimming stripped 6 bases from V and 7 bases from J, with 21 bases between. Per the germline V gene, CDR1 is MNHEY and CDR2 is SVGEGT. In DNA, the CDR3 is TGTGCCAGCAGCCCCACAGATCTTGGGGTCGTTGAAGCTTTCTTT. It encodes CASSPTDLGVVEAFF.

The sample holds one count of this clone. V is TRBV7-8 and J is TRBJ2-1; weak D call: TRBD2 (7 bases). Germline CDR1 is SGHVS and CDR2 is FQNEAQ. V was trimmed by 4 bases and J by 1 base, leaving 20 bases between them. The CDR3 loop spans 18 amino acids. Here the CDR3 DNA reads TGTGCCAGCAGCTCCCAAGGGGGGGGGCCAATATCCTACAATGAGCAGTTCTTC. Protein: CASSSQGGGPISYNEQFF.

This chain uses TRBV11-2 with TRBJ2-2, with 7 bases fitting TRBD1. V was pared by 1 base and J by 4 bases, with 6 bases of the junction left unmatched. Germline values: CDR1 SGHAT, CDR2 FQNNGV. This CDR3 comprises 16 residues. This chain's CDR3 is CASSLVETGITGELFF. In DNA, the CDR3 is TGTGCCAGCAGCTTAGTTGAGACAGGGATCACCGGGGAGCTGTTTTTT.

CDR3 in amino acids: CASSQQAGTVSSYEQYF. The CDR3 DNA reads as TGCGCCAGCAGCCAACAAGCCGGGACGGTCAGCTCCTACGAGCAGTACTTC. The V gene is TRBV4-1, the J gene TRBJ2-7; D may be TRBD1 or TRBD2 (5 bases each). CDR3 length equals 17 residues. With 2 bases removed from V and 0 bases from J, the gap between germline ends came to 17 bases. Germline V gives CDR1 MGHRA, CDR2 YSYEKL.

The chain joins TRBV6-1 to TRBJ2-7, with 8 bases identical to TRBD1. This CDR3 contains 14 residues. The germline V gene encodes CDR1 MNHNS and CDR2 SASEGT. Unmatched junction bases numbered 2, after V lost 2 bases and J lost 2 bases. The CDR3 sequence is CASSEQGAPYEQYF. For the CDR3, the DNA is TGTGCCAGCAGTGAACAGGGGGCCCCCTACGAGCAGTACTTC.

Only one count was recorded for this clone. The rearrangement joins TRBV4-3 to TRBJ2-7; 11 bases are shared with TRBD2. CDR1 and CDR2 (germline): LGHNA, YSLEER. CDR3 length: 15 residues. J lost 3 bases, V lost 2 bases, and 3 bases had no gene match. CDR3 bases: TGCGCCAGCAGCCAAACTAGCGGGGGATACTACGAGCAGTACTTC. Its protein is CASSQTSGGYYEQYF.

This chain links TRBV3-1 (or the pseudogene TRBV3-2) with TRBJ2-2; TRBD2 matches at 9 bases. CDR3 size: 15 residues. V lost 1 base, J lost 4 bases, and 1 base stayed unmatched. Germline values: CDR1 LGHDT, CDR2 YNNKEL (reference sequence). The CDR3 region is CASSQVSGGTGELFF. The CDR3 DNA follows: TGTGCCAGCAGCCAAGTTAGCGGGGGCACCGGGGAGCTGTTTTTT.

In DNA, the CDR3 is TGTGCCACCCGGACAGGGGCGCATGGTAATGAAAAACTGTTTTTT. Its translation is CATRTGAHGNEKLFF. The J gene is TRBJ1-4, the V gene TRBV27; 9 bases align to TRBD1. The junction had 10 bases not matched to a gene; V was cut back by 10 bases and J by 4 bases. CDR3 length: 15 amino acids. Germline V gene sequence: CDR1 MNHEY, CDR2 SMNVEV (reference sequence). Using reference TRBV27 and TRBJ1-4 for the parts outside the CDR3, the full variable domain is EAQVTQNPRYLITVTGKKLTVTCSQNMNHEYMSWYRQDPGLGLRQIYYSMNVEVTDKGDVPEGYKVSRKEKRNFPLILESPSPNQTSLYFCATRTGAHGNEKLFFGSGTQLSVL.

Note on this clone: The same CDR3 is also encoded by other DNA sequences in this sample. The V and J genes are TRBV5-4 and TRBJ1-1, with a tentative D call TRBD1 (6 bases). The CDR3 totals 14 residues. The ends were cut back, 2 bases at V and 1 base at J, with 9 bases in the middle. Looked up from germline, CDR1 is SGHNT and CDR2 is YYREEE (reference sequence). CDR3 amino acids: CASSLDRTNTEAFF. CDR3 sequence (DNA): TGTGCCAGCAGCTTAGACAGGACGAACACTGAAGCTTTCTTT. Together with reference TRBV5-4 and TRBJ1-1, the CDR3 gives the full variable domain: ETGVTQSPTHLIKTRGQQVTLRCSSQSGHNTVSWYQQALGQGPQFIFQYYREEENGRGNFPPRFSGLQFPNYSSELNVNALELDDSALYLCASSLDRTNTEAFFGQGTRLTVV.

The V call is TRBV5-4, the J call TRBJ2-7; TRBD2 agrees at 12 bases. This CDR3 contains 16 residues. CDR1 is SGHNT, CDR2 YYREEE, per germline (reference sequence). V lost 1 base, J lost 4 bases, and 6 bases stayed unmatched. The CDR3: CASSLPSGGDRYEQYF. The CDR3 bases are TGTGCCAGCAGCTTGCCTAGCGGGGGGGATCGGTACGAGCAGTACTTC.

The rearrangement joins TRBV6-5 to TRBJ2-4; possibly TRBD1 or TRBD2 for D (7 bases each). There are 16 residues in the CDR3. CDR1 MNHEY and CDR2 SVGAGI come from the germline V gene. V was cut by 4 bases and J by 3 bases, with 16 bases left in between. CDR3 loop: CASSSIGRGGKNIQYF. The CDR3 DNA reads as TGTGCCAGCAGTTCCATTGGCAGGGGGGGCAAAAACATTCAGTACTTC.

This sequence joins TRBV5-4 and TRBJ1-6, with a possible D match to TRBD1 (6 bases). Trimming removed 0 bases at V and 6 bases at J, with 10 bases between. CDR3 length: 15 amino acids. Germline V CDR1 and CDR2: SGHNT, YYREEE (reference sequence). The CDR3 reads CASSLAKGVNSPLHF. CDR3 bases: TGTGCCAGCAGCTTGGCCAAGGGGGTTAATTCACCCCTCCACTTT.

This chain joins TRBV2 and TRBJ2-3, with 11 bases lining up with TRBD1. Germline V gene data show CDR1 as SNHLY and CDR2 as FYNNEI. This CDR3 comprises 15 residues. Trimming took 7 bases from V and 7 from J; bases not matched to a gene: 10. CDR3 protein: CASNEGDRGRNTQYF. CDR3 DNA sequence: TGTGCCAGCAACGAGGGGGACAGGGGGAGGAATACGCAGTATTTT.

The rearrangement joins TRBV5-1 to TRBJ1-2, with a tentative D call TRBD1 (5 bases). Germline V CDR1 and CDR2: SGHRS, YFSETQ. The CDR3 runs to 14 residues. Trimming took off 6 bases at V and 9 bases at J, with 21 bases between the two ends. DNA of the CDR3: TGCGCCAGCACCCAAGACAGCCCCTTGGGGAGCTACACCTTC. It encodes CASTQDSPLGSYTF.

V usage is TRBV6-4 and J usage is TRBJ1-2; 7 bases map to TRBD1. This CDR3 spans 16 amino acids. The germline V gene encodes CDR1 MRHNA and CDR2 SNTAGT. V lost 2 bases, J lost 5 bases, and 11 bases stayed unmatched. The CDR3 DNA follows: TGTGCCAGCAGTGACGCCCCGGGACAGACTATTTATGGCTACACCTTC. This gives the protein CASSDAPGQTIYGYTF.